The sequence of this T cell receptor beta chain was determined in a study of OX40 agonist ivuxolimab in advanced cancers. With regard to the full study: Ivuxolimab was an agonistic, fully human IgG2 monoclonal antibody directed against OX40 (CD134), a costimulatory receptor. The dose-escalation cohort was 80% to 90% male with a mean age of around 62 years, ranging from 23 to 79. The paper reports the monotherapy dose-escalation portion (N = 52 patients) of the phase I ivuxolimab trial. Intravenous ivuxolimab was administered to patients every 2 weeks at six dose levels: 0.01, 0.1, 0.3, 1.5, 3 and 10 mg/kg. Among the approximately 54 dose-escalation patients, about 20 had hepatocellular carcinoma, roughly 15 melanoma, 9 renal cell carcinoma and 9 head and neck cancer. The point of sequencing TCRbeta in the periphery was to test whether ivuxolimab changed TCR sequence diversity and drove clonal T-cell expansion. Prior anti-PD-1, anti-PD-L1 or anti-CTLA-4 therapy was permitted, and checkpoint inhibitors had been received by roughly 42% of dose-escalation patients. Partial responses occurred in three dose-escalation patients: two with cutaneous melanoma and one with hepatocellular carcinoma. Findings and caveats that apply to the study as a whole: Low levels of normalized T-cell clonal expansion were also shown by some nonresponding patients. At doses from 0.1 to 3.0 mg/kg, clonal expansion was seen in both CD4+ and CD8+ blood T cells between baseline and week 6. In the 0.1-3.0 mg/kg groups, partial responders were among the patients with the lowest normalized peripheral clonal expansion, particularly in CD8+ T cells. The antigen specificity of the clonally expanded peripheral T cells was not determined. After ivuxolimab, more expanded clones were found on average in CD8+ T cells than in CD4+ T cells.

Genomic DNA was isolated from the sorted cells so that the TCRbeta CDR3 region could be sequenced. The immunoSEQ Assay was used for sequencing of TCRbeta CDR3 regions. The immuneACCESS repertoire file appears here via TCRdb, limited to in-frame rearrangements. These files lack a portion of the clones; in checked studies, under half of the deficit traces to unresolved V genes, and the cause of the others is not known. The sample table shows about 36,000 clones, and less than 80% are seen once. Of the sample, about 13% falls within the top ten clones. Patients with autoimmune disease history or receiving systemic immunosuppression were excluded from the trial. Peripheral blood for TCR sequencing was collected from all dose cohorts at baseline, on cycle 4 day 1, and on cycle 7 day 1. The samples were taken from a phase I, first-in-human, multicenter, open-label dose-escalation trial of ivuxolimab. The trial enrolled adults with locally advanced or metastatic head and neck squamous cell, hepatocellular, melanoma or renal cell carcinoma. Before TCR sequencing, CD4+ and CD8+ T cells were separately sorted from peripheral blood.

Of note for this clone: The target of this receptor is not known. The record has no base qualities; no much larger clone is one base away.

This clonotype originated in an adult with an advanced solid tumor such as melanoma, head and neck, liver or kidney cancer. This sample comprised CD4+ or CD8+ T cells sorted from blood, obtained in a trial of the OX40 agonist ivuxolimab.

The sequenced DNA is TGTGCCTGGGTCCGTTGGGCAGGGGGCGGCAAGACCCAGTACTTC. It codes for CAWVRWAGGGKTQYF. The rearranged segments are TRBV30 and TRBJ2-5; 8 bases in between match TRBD1. The cysteine opens and the phenylalanine closes a CDR3 of 15 amino acids. Only the CDR3 portion is preserved as DNA: 45 bases, with reading frame beginning at the first base. Reading the germline V gene (reference sequence) gives CDR1 GTSNPN and CDR2 SVGIG. V is trimmed back by 5 bases and J by 6 bases, and the junction contains 14 bases that no gene match accounts for.